The T cell receptor (beta chain) under discussion was sequenced for a study of chronic HIV infection and antiretroviral therapy. V lost 2 bases and J lost 1; bases outside the gene matches: 8. The CDR3 runs to 17 residues. This clonotype was counted between two and nine times. TCRdb fed the 5' RACE reads into MiXCR, producing one record per CDR3 protein. The sample carries 39,000 or so distinct CDR3 sequences, around 8.7% recorded once. The material sequenced was peripheral blood. The clonotype was recovered from an adult who had HIV and had not received antiretroviral therapy, or was an uninfected healthy control (not recorded which). The chain has TRBV12-3 or TRBV12-4 and TRBJ2-5, with 9 positions matching TRBD2. Written as DNA, the CDR3 is TGTGCCAGCAGTTTATCCCCAGCGGGAGGTCTCCAAGAGACCCAGTACTTC. The encoded protein is CASSLSPAGGLQETQYF.